The T cell receptor beta chain under discussion was sequenced for a study of T cell responses to AZD1222 COVID-19 vaccine. Study-wide results and caveats: Baseline seropositives among AZD1222 recipients totaled only five or six. Two AZD1222 administrations were followed by greater Spike-specific TCR breadth and depth.

Turning to this clone: Its specificity is not known.

This table comes from immunoSEQ multiplex PCR, and its TCRdb copy is limited to in-frame clones, with some not included. The table lists about 18,000 clones, approximately 80% of them singletons. Sequencing used peripheral blood, obtained 28 days after the second AZD1222 dose. The receptor's source is an adult who received the AZD1222 COVID-19 vaccine.

The CDR3 reads CASSLGPSPYEQYF. CDR3 DNA sequence: TGTGCCAGCAGCTTGGGGCCCTCCCCCTACGAGCAGTACTTC. The chain carries TRBV5-6 and TRBJ2-7; D is unresolved. Trimming stripped 0 bases from V and 2 bases from J, with 9 bases between. The CDR3 covers 14 residues. Germline V gene data show CDR1 as SGHDT and CDR2 as YYEEEE.